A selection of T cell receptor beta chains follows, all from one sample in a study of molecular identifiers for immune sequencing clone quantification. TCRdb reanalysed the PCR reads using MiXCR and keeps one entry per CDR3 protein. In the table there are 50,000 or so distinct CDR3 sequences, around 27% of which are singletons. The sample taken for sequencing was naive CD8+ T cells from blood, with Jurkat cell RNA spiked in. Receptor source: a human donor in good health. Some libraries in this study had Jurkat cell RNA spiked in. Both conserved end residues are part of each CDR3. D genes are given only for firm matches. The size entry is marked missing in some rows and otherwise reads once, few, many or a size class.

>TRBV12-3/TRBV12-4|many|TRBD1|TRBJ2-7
TGTGCCAGCAGTCCCGGGACAGGGGATTACGAGCAGTACTTC
CASSPGTGDYEQYF
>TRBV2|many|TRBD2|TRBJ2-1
TGTGCCAGCAGGCCAACTAGCGGACCCTCCTACAATGAGCAGTTCTTC
CASRPTSGPSYNEQFF
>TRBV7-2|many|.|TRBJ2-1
TGTGCCAGCAGACACGCGGGGAGCTCCTACAATGAGCAGTTCTTC
CASRHAGSSYNEQFF
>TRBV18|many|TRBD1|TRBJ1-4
TGTGCCAGCTCTCCCACAGGGGGTATGGAAGAAAAACTGTTTTTT
CASSPTGGMEEKLFF
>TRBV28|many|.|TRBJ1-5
TGTGCCAGCAGTTTTCGGGGAGCCCTGGGCCAGCCCCAGCATTTT
CASSFRGALGQPQHF
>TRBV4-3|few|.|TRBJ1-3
TGCGCCAGCAGCCAAGGGGTTAGTCAGCCCGGAAACACCATATATTTT
CASSQGVSQPGNTIYF
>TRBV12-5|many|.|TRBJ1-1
TGTGCTAGTGGTCCCGCTCCTTACCTGAACACTGAAGCTTTCTTT
CASGPAPYLNTEAFF
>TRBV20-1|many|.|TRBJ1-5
TGCAGTGCTAGAGATCGGCAATATAGCAATCAGCCCCAGCATTTT
CSARDRQYSNQPQHF
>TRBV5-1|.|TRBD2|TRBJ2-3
TGCGCCAGCAGCTTGGATTCGGCGGGAGCAAGCACAGATGCGCAGTATTTT
CASSLDSAGASTDAQYF
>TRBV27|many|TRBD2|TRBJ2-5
TGTGCCAGCAGTCCCTTACTAGCGGGGGGATACCAAGAGACCCAGTACTTC
CASSPLLAGGYQETQYF
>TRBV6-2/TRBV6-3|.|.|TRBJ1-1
TGTGCCAGCACGGGGGGAACTGAAGCTTTCTTT
CASTGGTEAFF
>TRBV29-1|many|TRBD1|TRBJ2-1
TGCAGCGTCCGCGGACAGGGGTCCTACAATGAGCAGTTCTTC
CSVRGQGSYNEQFF
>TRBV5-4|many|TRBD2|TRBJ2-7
TGTGCCAGCAGCCAGGGACTAGCGGCCGAGCAGTACTTC
CASSQGLAAEQYF
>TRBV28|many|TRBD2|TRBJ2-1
TGTGCCAGCAGTTTCGGGGGAGGGAAGAATGAGCAGTTCTTC
CASSFGGGKNEQFF
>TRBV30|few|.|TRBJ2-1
TGTGCCTGGAGTGTCGAAGAGGAGCAGTCCTTC
CAWSVEEEQSF
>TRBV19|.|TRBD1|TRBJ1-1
TGTGCCAGTGATGGGACAGGCCGCTCGAGGGGAACTGAAGCTTTCTTT
CASDGTGRSRGTEAFF
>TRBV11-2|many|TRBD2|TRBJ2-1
TGTGCCAGCAGCCTGCTAGCGGGGGGGCTCAATGAGCAGTTCTTC
CASSLLAGGLNEQFF